The sequence of this T cell receptor beta chain was determined in a study of T cells after yellow fever vaccination. The study made its TCR cDNA through 5'RACE template switching. That step introduced a universal primer site along with UMIs. TCRdb processed the 5' RACE reads anew with MiXCR; each CDR3 protein has one entry. This table holds around 500,000 distinct CDR3 sequences, 20% to 25% found once. This clonotype was found a few times. CDR3 length: 15 residues. Germline V CDR1 and CDR2: SGHVS, FNYEAQ. V was shortened by 4 bases and J by 1 base, with 11 bases between the two germline ends. The V and J genes are TRBV7-6 and TRBJ1-5; unclear D gene. Here the sequenced sample was PBMCs, taken roughly 20 days after the first yellow fever vaccination. This TCR was sampled from a man younger than 35 who received the YFV17D yellow fever vaccine. The CDR3 DNA is TGTGCCAGCAGCTCACACACGGGCAGCAATCAGCCCCAGCATTTT. This codes for CASSSHTGSNQPQHF.